The T cell receptor beta chain under discussion was sequenced for a study of early T cells in non-severe SARS-CoV-2 infection. This CDR3 has 12 residues. Germline CDR1 is MDHEN and CDR2 is SYDVKM. The ends were cut back, 6 bases at V and 5 bases at J, with 10 bases in the middle. Researchers attached unique molecular identifiers to individual cDNA molecules. TCRdb recomputed calls from the 5' RACE reads with MiXCR, one row per CDR3 protein. The repertoire holds nearly 95,000 distinct CDR3 sequences, with 16% as singletons. The starting material was whole blood, obtained at baseline. This TCR derives from an adult who was a healthcare worker with PCR-confirmed SARS-CoV-2 infection or an uninfected control (not recorded which). V and J are TRBV28 and TRBJ2-5, with D unclear. The CDR3 reads CASSSHWETQYF. The CDR3 DNA reads TGTGCCAGCAGCTCCCATTGGGAGACCCAGTACTTC.